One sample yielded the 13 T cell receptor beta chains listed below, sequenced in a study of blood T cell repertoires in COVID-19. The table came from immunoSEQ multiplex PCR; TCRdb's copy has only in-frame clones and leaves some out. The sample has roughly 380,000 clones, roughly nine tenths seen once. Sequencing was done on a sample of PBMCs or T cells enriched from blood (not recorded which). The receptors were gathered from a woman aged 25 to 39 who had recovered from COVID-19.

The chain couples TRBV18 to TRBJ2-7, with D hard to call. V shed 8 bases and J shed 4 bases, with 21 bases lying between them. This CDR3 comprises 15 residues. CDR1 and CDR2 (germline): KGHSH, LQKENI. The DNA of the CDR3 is TGTGCCAGCGCAACGCGGCTTGAAACCAAATACGAGCAGTACTTC. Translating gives CASATRLETKYEQYF.

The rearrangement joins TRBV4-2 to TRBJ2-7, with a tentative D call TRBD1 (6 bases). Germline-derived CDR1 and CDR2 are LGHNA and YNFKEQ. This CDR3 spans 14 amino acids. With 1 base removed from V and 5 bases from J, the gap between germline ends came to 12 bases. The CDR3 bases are TGTGCCAGCAGCCAAGGTGGTCAGGGGAACGAGCAGTACTTC. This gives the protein CASSQGGQGNEQYF.

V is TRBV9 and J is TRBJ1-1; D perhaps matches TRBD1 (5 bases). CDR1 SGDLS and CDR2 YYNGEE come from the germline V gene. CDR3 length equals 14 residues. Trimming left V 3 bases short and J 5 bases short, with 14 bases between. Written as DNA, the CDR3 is TGTGCCAGCAGCGCCCAGGGATTAGAAACTGAAGCTTTCTTT. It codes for CASSAQGLETEAFF.

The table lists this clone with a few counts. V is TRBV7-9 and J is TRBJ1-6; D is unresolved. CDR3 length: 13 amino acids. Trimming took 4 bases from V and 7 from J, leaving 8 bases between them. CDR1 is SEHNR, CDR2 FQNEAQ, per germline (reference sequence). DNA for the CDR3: TGTGCCAGCAGCTACTACGGCAATTCACCCCTCCACTTT. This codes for CASSYYGNSPLHF.

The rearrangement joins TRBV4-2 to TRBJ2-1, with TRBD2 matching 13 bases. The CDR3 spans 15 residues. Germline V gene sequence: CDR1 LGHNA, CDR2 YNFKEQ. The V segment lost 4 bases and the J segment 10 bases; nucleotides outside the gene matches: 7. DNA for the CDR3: TGTGCCAGCAGCCGAGGACTAGCGGGGGCTCAGGAGCAGTTCTTC. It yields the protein CASSRGLAGAQEQFF.

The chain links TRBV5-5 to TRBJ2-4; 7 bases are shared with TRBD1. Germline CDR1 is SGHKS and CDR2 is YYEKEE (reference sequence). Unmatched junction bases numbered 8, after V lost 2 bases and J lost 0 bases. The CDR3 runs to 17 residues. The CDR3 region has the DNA TGTGCCAGCAGCTTTGACCGGGACAGAGGAGCCAAAAACATTCAGTACTTC. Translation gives CASSFDRDRGAKNIQYF. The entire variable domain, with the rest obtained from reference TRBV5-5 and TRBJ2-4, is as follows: DAGVTQSPTHLIKTRGQQVTLRCSPISGHKSVSWYQQVLGQGPQFIFQYYEKEERGRGNFPDRFSARQFPNYSSELNVNALLLGDSALYLCASSFDRDRGAKNIQYFGAGTRLSVL.

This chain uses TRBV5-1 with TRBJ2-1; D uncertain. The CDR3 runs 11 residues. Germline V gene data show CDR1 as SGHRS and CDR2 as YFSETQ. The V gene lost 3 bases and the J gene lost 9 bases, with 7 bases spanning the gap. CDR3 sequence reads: CASSSIFEQFF. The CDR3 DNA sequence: TGCGCCAGCAGCTCTATTTTTGAGCAGTTCTTC.

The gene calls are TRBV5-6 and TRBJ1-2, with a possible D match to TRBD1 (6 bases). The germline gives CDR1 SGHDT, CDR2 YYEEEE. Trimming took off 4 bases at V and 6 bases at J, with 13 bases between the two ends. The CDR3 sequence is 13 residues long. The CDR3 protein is CASSLQGVDGYTF. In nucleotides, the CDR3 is TGTGCCAGCAGCCTACAGGGAGTCGATGGCTACACCTTC. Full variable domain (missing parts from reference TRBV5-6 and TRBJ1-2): DAGVTQSPTHLIKTRGQQVTLRCSPKSGHDTVSWYQQALGQGPQFIFQYYEEEERQRGNFPDRFSGHQFPNYSSELNVNALLLGDSALYLCASSLQGVDGYTFGSGTRLTVV.

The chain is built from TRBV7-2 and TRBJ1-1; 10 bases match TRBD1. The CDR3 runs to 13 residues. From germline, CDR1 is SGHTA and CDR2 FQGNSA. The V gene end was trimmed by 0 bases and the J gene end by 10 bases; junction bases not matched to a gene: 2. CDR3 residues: CASSLAWDRGAFF. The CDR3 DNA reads TGTGCCAGCAGCTTAGCGTGGGACAGGGGAGCTTTCTTT.

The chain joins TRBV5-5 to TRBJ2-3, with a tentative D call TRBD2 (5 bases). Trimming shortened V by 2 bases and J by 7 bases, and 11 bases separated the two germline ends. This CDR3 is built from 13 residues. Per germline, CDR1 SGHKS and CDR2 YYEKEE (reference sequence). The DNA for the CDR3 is TGTGCCAGCAGCTTAGGTAGCGCCTATACGCAGTATTTT. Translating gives CASSLGSAYTQYF. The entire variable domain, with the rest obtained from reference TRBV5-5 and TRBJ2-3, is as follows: DAGVTQSPTHLIKTRGQQVTLRCSPISGHKSVSWYQQVLGQGPQFIFQYYEKEERGRGNFPDRFSARQFPNYSSELNVNALLLGDSALYLCASSLGSAYTQYFGPGTRLTVL.

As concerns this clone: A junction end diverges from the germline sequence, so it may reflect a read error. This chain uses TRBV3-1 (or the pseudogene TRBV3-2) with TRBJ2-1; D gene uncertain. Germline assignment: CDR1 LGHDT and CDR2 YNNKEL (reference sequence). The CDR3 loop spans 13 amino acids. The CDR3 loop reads CVVSPATTNEQFF. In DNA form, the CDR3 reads TGCGTGGTAAGCCCCGCGACGACAAATGAGCAGTTCTTC.

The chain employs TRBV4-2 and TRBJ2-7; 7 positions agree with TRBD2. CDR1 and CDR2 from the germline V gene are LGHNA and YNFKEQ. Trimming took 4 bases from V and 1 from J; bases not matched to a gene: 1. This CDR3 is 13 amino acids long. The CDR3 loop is CASSPSGSYEQYF. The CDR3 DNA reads TGTGCCAGCAGCCCTAGCGGTTCCTACGAGCAGTACTTC.

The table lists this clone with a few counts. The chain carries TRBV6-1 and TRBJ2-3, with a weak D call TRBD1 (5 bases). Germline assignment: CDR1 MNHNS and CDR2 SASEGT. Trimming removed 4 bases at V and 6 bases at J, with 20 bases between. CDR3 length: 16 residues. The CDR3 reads CASSGRQGTLSDTQYF. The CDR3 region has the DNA TGTGCCAGCAGTGGAAGGCAGGGCACCCTTTCGGATACGCAGTATTTT.